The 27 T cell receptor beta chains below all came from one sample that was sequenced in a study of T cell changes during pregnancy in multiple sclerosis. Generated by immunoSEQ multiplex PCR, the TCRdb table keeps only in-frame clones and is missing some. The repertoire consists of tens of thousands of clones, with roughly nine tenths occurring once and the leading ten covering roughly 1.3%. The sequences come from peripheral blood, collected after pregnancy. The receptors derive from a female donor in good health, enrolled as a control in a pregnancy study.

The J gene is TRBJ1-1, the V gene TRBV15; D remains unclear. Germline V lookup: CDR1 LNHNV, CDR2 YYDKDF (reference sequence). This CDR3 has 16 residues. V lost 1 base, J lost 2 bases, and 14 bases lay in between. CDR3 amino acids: CATSRGVGRSNTEAFF. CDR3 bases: TGTGCCACCAGCAGAGGAGTAGGCCGGAGCAACACTGAAGCTTTCTTT.

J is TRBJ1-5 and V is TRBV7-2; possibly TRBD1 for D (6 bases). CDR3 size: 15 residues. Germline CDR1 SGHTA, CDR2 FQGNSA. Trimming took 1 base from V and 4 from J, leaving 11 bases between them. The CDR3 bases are TGTGCCAGCAGCTTAGGAGGGGGACAAAATCAGCCCCAGCATTTT. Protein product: CASSLGGGQNQPQHF.

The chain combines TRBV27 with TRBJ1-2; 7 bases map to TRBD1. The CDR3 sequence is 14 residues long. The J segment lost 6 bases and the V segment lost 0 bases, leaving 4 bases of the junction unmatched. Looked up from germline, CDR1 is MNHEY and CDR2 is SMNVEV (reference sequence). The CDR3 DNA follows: TGTGCCAGCAGTTTATCGACGGGACAGAATGGCTACACCTTC. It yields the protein CASSLSTGQNGYTF.

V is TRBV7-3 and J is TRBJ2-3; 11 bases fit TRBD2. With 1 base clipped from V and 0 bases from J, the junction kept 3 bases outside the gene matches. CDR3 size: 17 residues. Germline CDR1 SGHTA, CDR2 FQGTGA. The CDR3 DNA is TGTGCCAGCAGCTTAATAGCGGGGGGGATTAGCACAGATACGCAGTATTTT. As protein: CASSLIAGGISTDTQYF.

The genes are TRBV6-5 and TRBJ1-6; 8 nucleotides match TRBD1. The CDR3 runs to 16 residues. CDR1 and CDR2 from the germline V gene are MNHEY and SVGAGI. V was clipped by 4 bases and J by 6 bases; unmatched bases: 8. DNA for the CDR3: TGTGCCAGCAGTTCCAGGACAGGGTTAGGTAATTCACCCCTCCACTTT. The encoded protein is CASSSRTGLGNSPLHF.

The CDR3 reads CASGSGTESLNTEAFF. As DNA, the CDR3 is TGTGCCAGCGGGTCGGGGACAGAAAGTTTGAACACTGAAGCTTTCTTT. V and J are TRBV5-4 and TRBJ1-1; 7 nucleotides align to TRBD1. Trimming at V came to 7 bases and at J to 0 bases, leaving 12 bases not matched to a gene. CDR1 SGHNT and CDR2 YYREEE come from the germline V gene (reference sequence). This CDR3 comprises 16 residues.

Here the CDR3 reads CASKIGLGDYNEQFF. CDR3 bases: TGTGCCAGCAAAATTGGACTAGGGGACTACAATGAGCAGTTCTTC. V is TRBV2 and J is TRBJ2-1; 7 nucleotides match TRBD2. The trim removed 7 bases at V and 3 bases at J, leaving 9 bases unmatched. From germline, CDR1 is SNHLY and CDR2 FYNNEI. This CDR3 contains 15 residues.

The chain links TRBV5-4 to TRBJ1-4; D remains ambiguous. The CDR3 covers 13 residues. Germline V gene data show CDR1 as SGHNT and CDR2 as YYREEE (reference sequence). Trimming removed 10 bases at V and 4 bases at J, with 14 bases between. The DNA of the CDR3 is TGTGCCTTTTCAAAGCGGGATAATGAAAAACTGTTTTTT. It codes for CAFSKRDNEKLFF.

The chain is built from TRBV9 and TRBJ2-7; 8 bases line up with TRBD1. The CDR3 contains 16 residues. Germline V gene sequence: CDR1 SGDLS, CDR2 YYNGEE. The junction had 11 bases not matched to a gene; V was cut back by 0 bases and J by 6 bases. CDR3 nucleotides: TGTGCCAGCAGCGTAGATGTAGGACAGGGTAGTCGCGAGCAGTACTTC. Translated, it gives CASSVDVGQGSREQYF.

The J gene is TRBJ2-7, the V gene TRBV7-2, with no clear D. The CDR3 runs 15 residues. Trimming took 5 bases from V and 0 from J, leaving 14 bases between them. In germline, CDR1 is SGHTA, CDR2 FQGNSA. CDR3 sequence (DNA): TGTGCCAGCAGCCCCGTAGCAGCGAGCTCCTACGAGCAGTACTTC. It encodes CASSPVAASSYEQYF.

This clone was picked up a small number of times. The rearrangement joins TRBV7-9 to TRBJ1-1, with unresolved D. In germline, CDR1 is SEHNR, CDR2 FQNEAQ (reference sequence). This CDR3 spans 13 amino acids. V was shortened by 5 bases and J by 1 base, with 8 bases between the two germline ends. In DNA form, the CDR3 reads TGTGCCAGCAGCCAAGGCGGGAACACTGAAGCTTTCTTT. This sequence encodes CASSQGGNTEAFF.

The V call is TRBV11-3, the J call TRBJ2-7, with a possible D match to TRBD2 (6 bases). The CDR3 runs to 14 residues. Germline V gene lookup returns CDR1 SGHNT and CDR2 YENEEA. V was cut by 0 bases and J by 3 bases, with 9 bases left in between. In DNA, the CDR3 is TGTGCCAGCAGCTTAGAGTGGGGGGACTACGAGCAGTACTTC. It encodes CASSLEWGDYEQYF.

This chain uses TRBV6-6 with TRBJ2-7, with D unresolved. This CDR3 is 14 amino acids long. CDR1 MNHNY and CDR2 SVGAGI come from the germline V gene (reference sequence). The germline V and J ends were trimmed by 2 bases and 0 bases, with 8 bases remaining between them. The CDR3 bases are TGTGCCAGCAGTTACCCGTCGAGCTCCTACGAGCAGTACTTC. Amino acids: CASSYPSSSYEQYF.

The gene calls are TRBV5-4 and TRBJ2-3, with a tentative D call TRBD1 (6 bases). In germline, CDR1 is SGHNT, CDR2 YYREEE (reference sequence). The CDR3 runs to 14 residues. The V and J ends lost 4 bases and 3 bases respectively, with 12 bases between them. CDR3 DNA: TGTGCCAGCAGCGTCAGGGGCCTAACAGATACGCAGTATTTT. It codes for CASSVRGLTDTQYF.

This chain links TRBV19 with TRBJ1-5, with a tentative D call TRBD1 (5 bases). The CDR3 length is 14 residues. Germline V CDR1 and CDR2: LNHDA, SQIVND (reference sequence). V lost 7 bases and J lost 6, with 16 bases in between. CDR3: CASTRVPGGQPQHF. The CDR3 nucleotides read TGTGCCAGTACCAGGGTACCGGGGGGTCAGCCCCAGCATTTT.

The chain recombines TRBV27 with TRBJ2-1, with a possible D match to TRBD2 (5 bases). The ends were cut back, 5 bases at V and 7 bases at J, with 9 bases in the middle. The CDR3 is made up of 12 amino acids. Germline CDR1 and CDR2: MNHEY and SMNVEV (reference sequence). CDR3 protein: CASSPRDNEQFF. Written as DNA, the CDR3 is TGTGCCAGCAGTCCGAGGGATAATGAGCAGTTCTTC.

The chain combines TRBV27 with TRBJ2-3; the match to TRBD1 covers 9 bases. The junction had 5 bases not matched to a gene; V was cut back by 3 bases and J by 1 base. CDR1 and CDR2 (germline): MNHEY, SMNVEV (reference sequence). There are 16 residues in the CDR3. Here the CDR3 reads CASSFPTGGGTDTQYF. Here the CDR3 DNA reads TGTGCCAGCAGTTTCCCTACAGGGGGCGGCACAGATACGCAGTATTTT.

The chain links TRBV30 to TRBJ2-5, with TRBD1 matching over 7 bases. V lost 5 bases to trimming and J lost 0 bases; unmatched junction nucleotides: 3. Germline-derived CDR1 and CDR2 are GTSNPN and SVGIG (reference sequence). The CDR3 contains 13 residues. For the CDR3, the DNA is TGTGCCTGGCACAGGGGCTACCAAGAGACCCAGTACTTC. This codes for CAWHRGYQETQYF.

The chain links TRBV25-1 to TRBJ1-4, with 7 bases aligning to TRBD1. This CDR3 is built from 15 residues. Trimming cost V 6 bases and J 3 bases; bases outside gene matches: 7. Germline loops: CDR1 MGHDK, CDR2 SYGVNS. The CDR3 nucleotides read TGTGCCAGCAGCGTAAGGACAGGATCTAATGAAAAACTGTTTTTT. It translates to CASSVRTGSNEKLFF.

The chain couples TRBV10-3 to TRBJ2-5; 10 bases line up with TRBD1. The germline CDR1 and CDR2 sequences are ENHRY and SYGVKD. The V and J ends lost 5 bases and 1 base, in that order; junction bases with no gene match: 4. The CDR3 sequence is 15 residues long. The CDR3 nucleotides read TGTGCCATCAGTTCGGGACAGGGGCTCCAAGAGACCCAGTACTTC. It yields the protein CAISSGQGLQETQYF.

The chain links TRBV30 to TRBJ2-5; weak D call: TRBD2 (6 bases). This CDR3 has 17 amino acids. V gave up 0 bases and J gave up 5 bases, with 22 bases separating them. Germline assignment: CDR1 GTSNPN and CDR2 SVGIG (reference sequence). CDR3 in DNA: TGTGCCTGGAGTGTACGGGTGTTGGGGGGATTGAGCGAGACCCAGTACTTC. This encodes CAWSVRVLGGLSETQYF.

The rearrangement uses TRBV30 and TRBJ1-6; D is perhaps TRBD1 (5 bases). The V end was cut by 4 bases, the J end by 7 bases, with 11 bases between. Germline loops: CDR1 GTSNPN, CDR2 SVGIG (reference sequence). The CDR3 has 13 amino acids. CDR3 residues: CAWKWQGNSPLHF. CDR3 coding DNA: TGTGCCTGGAAATGGCAGGGAAATTCACCCCTCCACTTT.

The CDR3 protein is CASSRTGIGNQPQHF. In nucleotides, the CDR3 is TGTGCCAGCAGTCGAACAGGGATAGGCAATCAGCCCCAGCATTTT. J is TRBJ1-5 and V is TRBV27; tentatively, D is TRBD1 (6 bases). The germline CDR1 and CDR2 sequences are MNHEY and SMNVEV (reference sequence). The V and J ends lost 5 bases and 2 bases respectively, with 13 bases between them. The CDR3 loop spans 15 amino acids.

CDR3 region: CASSPYGGETEAFF. The CDR3 nucleotides read TGTGCCAGCAGCCCCTACGGGGGAGAGACTGAAGCTTTCTTT. This chain links TRBV7-3 with TRBJ1-1; weak D call: TRBD1 (5 bases). The CDR3 runs to 14 residues. Germline V gene sequence: CDR1 SGHTA, CDR2 FQGTGA. The V gene lost 5 bases and the J gene lost 5 bases, with 15 bases spanning the gap.

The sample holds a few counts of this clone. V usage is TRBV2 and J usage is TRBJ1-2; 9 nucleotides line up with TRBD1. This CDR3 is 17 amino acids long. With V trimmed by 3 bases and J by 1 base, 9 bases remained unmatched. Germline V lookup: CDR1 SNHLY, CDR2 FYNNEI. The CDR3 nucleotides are TGTGCCAGCAGTGATAGAGGACAGGGGTGGGTTAACTATGGCTACACCTTC. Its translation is CASSDRGQGWVNYGYTF.

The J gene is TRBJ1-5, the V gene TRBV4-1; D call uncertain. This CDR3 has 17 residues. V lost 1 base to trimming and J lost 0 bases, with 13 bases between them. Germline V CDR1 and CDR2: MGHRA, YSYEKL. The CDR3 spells CASSQGTADLSNQPQHF. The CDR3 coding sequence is TGCGCCAGCAGCCAAGGTACCGCAGATCTTAGCAATCAGCCCCAGCATTTT.

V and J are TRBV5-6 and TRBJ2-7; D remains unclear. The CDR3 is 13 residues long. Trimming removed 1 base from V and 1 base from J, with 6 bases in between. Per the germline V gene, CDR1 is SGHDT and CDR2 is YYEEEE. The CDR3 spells CASSLTRSYEQYF. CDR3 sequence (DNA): TGTGCCAGCAGCTTGACCAGGTCCTACGAGCAGTACTTC.